The next 25 T cell receptor beta chains were all read from a single sample in a study of shared clonotypes between healthy human individuals. Here immunoSEQ multiplex PCR was the method, and the copy in TCRdb shows in-frame clones only, minus some. The data show hundreds of thousands of clones, approximately 96% seen once. It was CD45RO-negative cells, positively selected for CCR7, that made up naive CD8 cells, with terminally differentiated effector memory CD45RA+ cells excluded. The material sequenced was naive CD8+ T cells sorted from blood. The source is a woman in her 30s in good health.

On this clone: Other DNA sequences in the sample encode the same CDR3. This rearrangement joins TRBV27 to TRBJ2-7; no firm D call. V was shortened by 3 bases and J by 1 base, with 7 bases between the two germline ends. Looked up from germline, CDR1 is MNHEY and CDR2 is SMNVEV (reference sequence). The CDR3 is 13 amino acids. The CDR3 loop reads CASSFGQSYEQYF. In DNA, the CDR3 is TGTGCCAGCAGTTTCGGGCAGTCCTACGAGCAGTACTTC.

This chain links TRBV11-2 with TRBJ1-4; TRBD1 matches at 7 bases. Germline CDR1 reads SGHAT; CDR2 reads FQNNGV. CDR3 size: 15 residues. V lost 3 bases and J lost 2; bases outside the gene matches: 3. The CDR3 region is CASSFQGDTNEKLFF. In nucleotides, the CDR3 is TGTGCCAGCAGCTTTCAGGGGGACACTAATGAAAAACTGTTTTTT. The entire variable domain, with the rest obtained from reference TRBV11-2 and TRBJ1-4, is as follows: EAGVAQSPRYKIIEKRQSVAFWCNPISGHATLYWYQQILGQGPKLLIQFQNNGVVDDSQLPKDRFSAERLKGVDSTLKIQPAKLEDSAVYLCASSFQGDTNEKLFFGSGTQLSVL.

This chain uses TRBV19 with TRBJ2-7, with 11 bases fitting TRBD2. This CDR3 is 15 amino acids long. Unmatched junction bases numbered 10, after V lost 5 bases and J lost 7 bases. Germline V gives CDR1 LNHDA, CDR2 SQIVND (reference sequence). The CDR3 region is CASSLGGTSGGEQYF. The CDR3 DNA is TGTGCCAGTAGTCTAGGAGGGACTAGCGGCGGGGAGCAGTACTTC.

The chain is built from TRBV27 and TRBJ2-2; D gene unclear. The CDR3 has 14 residues. Trimming shortened V by 2 bases and J by 6 bases, and 10 bases separated the two germline ends. The germline V gene has CDR1 MNHEY and CDR2 SMNVEV (reference sequence). The CDR3 loop is CASSLGSWAGELFF. DNA for the CDR3: TGTGCCAGCAGTTTAGGGTCTTGGGCCGGGGAGCTGTTTTTT.

The chain recombines TRBV4-2 with TRBJ2-1; D unclear. CDR3 size: 17 residues. The V gene lost 0 bases and the J gene lost 0 bases, with 12 bases spanning the gap. Looked up from germline, CDR1 is LGHNA and CDR2 is YNFKEQ. As DNA, the CDR3 is TGTGCCAGCAGCCAAGAAGGCTATCCAAGCTCCTACAATGAGCAGTTCTTC. It specifies CASSQEGYPSSYNEQFF.

J is TRBJ2-2 and V is TRBV27; 11 bases match TRBD1. CDR3 length: 15 amino acids. Germline lookup yields CDR1 MNHEY and CDR2 SMNVEV (reference sequence). The V and J ends lost 3 bases and 4 bases, in that order; junction bases with no gene match: 1. CDR3 sequence reads: CASSFGQGATGELFF. The CDR3 DNA sequence: TGTGCCAGCAGTTTTGGACAGGGGGCCACCGGGGAGCTGTTTTTT.

The chain joins TRBV2 to TRBJ1-1, with D maybe TRBD1 (6 bases). Trimming took 3 bases from V and 7 from J, leaving 18 bases between them. The CDR3 is 15 residues long. Germline V gene data show CDR1 as SNHLY and CDR2 as FYNNEI. The CDR3: CASSEYREYLREAFF. CDR3 nucleotide sequence: TGTGCCAGCAGTGAGTACAGGGAATACCTCCGTGAAGCTTTCTTT.

The chain recombines TRBV5-5 with TRBJ2-7; D not certain. This CDR3 contains 14 residues. Germline V gene sequence: CDR1 SGHKS, CDR2 YYEKEE (reference sequence). The germline V and J ends were trimmed by 0 bases and 3 bases, with 10 bases remaining between them. The CDR3 protein is CASSLEGWNYEQYF. The DNA for the CDR3 is TGTGCCAGCAGCTTGGAGGGTTGGAACTACGAGCAGTACTTC.

The chain employs TRBV30 and TRBJ1-5, with TRBD1 matching over 9 bases. Trimming removed 2 bases from V and 7 bases from J; junction bases left unmatched: 6. Per the germline V gene, CDR1 is GTSNPN and CDR2 is SVGIG (reference sequence). The CDR3 sequence is 14 residues long. CDR3 protein: CAWSQGTGRQPQHF. DNA of the CDR3: TGTGCCTGGAGTCAGGGGACAGGGCGACAGCCCCAGCATTTT.

This clone was counted a single time. V gene TRBV5-6 combines with J gene TRBJ2-7; 7 bases agree with TRBD2. Germline trimming cut 4 bases from V and 2 bases from J; bases unmatched to any gene: 12. The CDR3 length is 16 residues. Germline V gene data show CDR1 as SGHDT and CDR2 as YYEEEE. The CDR3 loop reads CASSGRWGRAPYEQYF. DNA of the CDR3: TGTGCCAGCAGCGGTCGTTGGGGGAGGGCCCCCTACGAGCAGTACTTC.

J is TRBJ1-5 and V is TRBV2; D is perhaps TRBD1 (5 bases). The CDR3 length is 14 residues. Trimming stripped 6 bases from V and 3 bases from J, with 12 bases between. CDR1 SNHLY and CDR2 FYNNEI come from the germline V gene. The CDR3 nucleotides are TGTGCCAGCAGGATGGACATACTCAATCAGCCCCAGCATTTT. Its protein is CASRMDILNQPQHF.

The chain links TRBV21-1 to TRBJ2-7; the DNA was not used to check the table's D call, TRBD1. TRBV21-1 is a pseudogene locus. CDR3 length equals 16 residues. The CDR3: CASSKGTGVYVYEQYF. CDR3 DNA: TGTGCCAGCAGCAAAGGGACAGGGGTTTATGTTTACGAGCAGTACTTC.

V gene TRBV9 combines with J gene TRBJ2-7, with D tentatively TRBD2 (6 bases). The CDR3 extends over 14 amino acids. Trimming cost V 3 bases and J 5 bases, with 15 bases left between them. Looked up from germline, CDR1 is SGDLS and CDR2 is YYNGEE. The CDR3 here is CASSAGDPEDEQYF. DNA of the CDR3: TGTGCCAGCAGCGCGGGAGATCCAGAGGACGAGCAGTACTTC.

The rearrangement uses TRBV7-6 and TRBJ2-7; D is possibly TRBD1 or TRBD2 (5 bases each). In germline, CDR1 is SGHVS, CDR2 FNYEAQ. This CDR3 is built from 15 residues. The germline V and J ends were trimmed by 1 base and 0 bases, with 10 bases remaining between them. Here the CDR3 reads CASSLGGTHSYEQYF. DNA for the CDR3: TGTGCCAGCAGCTTAGGTGGGACGCACTCCTACGAGCAGTACTTC.

The chain is built from TRBV2 and TRBJ1-1, with 9 bases identical to TRBD1. The CDR3 is made up of 15 amino acids. The V gene end was trimmed by 6 bases and the J gene end by 1 base; junction bases not matched to a gene: 6. CDR1 is SNHLY and CDR2 is FYNNEI in the germline V gene. The CDR3 loop reads CASRAGTGTNTEAFF. The CDR3 coding sequence is TGTGCCAGCAGAGCCGGGACAGGGACGAACACTGAAGCTTTCTTT. The whole variable domain, remainder taken from reference TRBV2 and TRBJ1-1, is EPEVTQTPSHQVTQMGQEVILRCVPISNHLYFYWYRQILGQKVEFLVSFYNNEISEKSEIFDDQFSVERPDGSNFTLKIRSTKLEDSAMYFCASRAGTGTNTEAFFGQGTRLTVV.

This clone was recorded once. The gene calls are TRBV4-1 and TRBJ2-5, with a weak D call TRBD2 (6 bases). The CDR3 sequence is 15 residues long. Trimming removed 3 bases from V and 1 base from J, with 12 bases in between. The germline V gene has CDR1 MGHRA and CDR2 YSYEKL. DNA for the CDR3: TGCGCCAGCAGCCACCCCGGGACTGGCCAAGAGACCCAGTACTTC. This sequence encodes CASSHPGTGQETQYF.

This chain uses TRBV6-1 with TRBJ1-1; D is uncertain. The CDR3 length is 15 residues. Trimming pared 4 bases from V and 3 bases from J, leaving 15 bases between. Germline assignment: CDR1 MNHNS and CDR2 SASEGT. CDR3 nucleotides: TGTGCCAGCAGTGGAGACCCACTCAAGTACACTGAAGCTTTCTTT. The encoded protein is CASSGDPLKYTEAFF.

The chain carries TRBV19 and TRBJ2-2, with TRBD1 as a possible D gene (6 bases). There are 14 residues in the CDR3. Germline V gene sequence: CDR1 LNHDA, CDR2 SQIVND (reference sequence). V was cut by 7 bases and J by 7 bases, with 16 bases left in between. The CDR3 is CASTSWGQGGELFF. As DNA, the CDR3 is TGTGCCAGTACCTCCTGGGGGCAAGGCGGGGAGCTGTTTTTT.

V and J are TRBV7-9 and TRBJ2-1; the D is unclear. Trimming removed 5 bases at V and 0 bases at J, with 11 bases between. The CDR3 loop spans 15 amino acids. Germline V lookup: CDR1 SEHNR, CDR2 FQNEAQ (reference sequence). CDR3 in amino acids: CASSGSESSYNEQFF. The CDR3 DNA is TGTGCCAGCAGCGGTTCCGAGAGCTCCTACAATGAGCAGTTCTTC.

The genes are TRBV27 and TRBJ1-1; 7 positions agree with TRBD1. V shed 4 bases, J shed 3 bases, and the junction held 2 bases outside the gene matches. The CDR3 has 13 residues. Germline V gene lookup returns CDR1 MNHEY and CDR2 SMNVEV (reference sequence). In DNA form, the CDR3 reads TGTGCCAGCAGTTCGGGACAGTACACTGAAGCTTTCTTT. Protein product: CASSSGQYTEAFF.

This clone was detected once. The identical CDR3 is also encoded by other nucleotide sequences in the sample. This chain joins TRBV9 and TRBJ2-5, with 7 bases matching TRBD2. V gave up 2 bases and J gave up 5 bases; unmatched junction bases: 6. This CDR3 spans 14 amino acids. The germline V gene encodes CDR1 SGDLS and CDR2 YYNGEE. CDR3 residues: CASSVGSGRETQYF. The CDR3 DNA follows: TGTGCCAGCAGCGTCGGTAGCGGGCGGGAGACCCAGTACTTC.

The rearrangement links TRBV4-1 to TRBJ2-1; TRBD2 aligns across 8 bases. CDR1 and CDR2 from the germline V gene are MGHRA and YSYEKL. With V trimmed by 3 bases and J by 5 bases, 9 bases remained unmatched. CDR3 length equals 16 residues. The CDR3 protein is CASSQTGTRVDNEQFF. The CDR3 DNA sequence: TGCGCCAGCAGCCAGACCGGGACTAGAGTCGACAATGAGCAGTTCTTC.

V is TRBV27 and J is TRBJ1-5; no clear D. V was trimmed by 11 bases and J by 4 bases, leaving 15 bases between them. The germline CDR1 and CDR2 sequences are MNHEY and SMNVEV (reference sequence). The CDR3 covers 13 residues. CDR3: CAVSKYYNQPQHF. Written as DNA, the CDR3 is TGTGCCGTCTCAAAGTACTATAATCAGCCCCAGCATTTT.

This sequence joins TRBV9 and TRBJ2-5; tentatively, D is TRBD1 (6 bases). With 3 bases removed from V and 2 bases from J, the gap between germline ends came to 8 bases. The CDR3 consists of 13 residues. The germline V gene has CDR1 SGDLS and CDR2 YYNGEE. The CDR3 loop is CASSGTDQETQYF. CDR3 in DNA: TGTGCCAGCAGCGGGACAGATCAAGAGACCCAGTACTTC.

This clone was detected once. The rearrangement uses TRBV5-7 and TRBJ2-7; D is tentatively TRBD1 or TRBD2 (5 bases each). TRBV5-7 is labeled an ORF, and its function is uncertain. The CDR3 is made up of 15 amino acids. V was trimmed by 3 bases and J by 2 bases, leaving 15 bases between them. CDR3: CASSSGTAIPYEQYF. The CDR3 DNA sequence: TGTGCCAGCAGCTCCGGGACGGCTATTCCCTACGAGCAGTACTTC.